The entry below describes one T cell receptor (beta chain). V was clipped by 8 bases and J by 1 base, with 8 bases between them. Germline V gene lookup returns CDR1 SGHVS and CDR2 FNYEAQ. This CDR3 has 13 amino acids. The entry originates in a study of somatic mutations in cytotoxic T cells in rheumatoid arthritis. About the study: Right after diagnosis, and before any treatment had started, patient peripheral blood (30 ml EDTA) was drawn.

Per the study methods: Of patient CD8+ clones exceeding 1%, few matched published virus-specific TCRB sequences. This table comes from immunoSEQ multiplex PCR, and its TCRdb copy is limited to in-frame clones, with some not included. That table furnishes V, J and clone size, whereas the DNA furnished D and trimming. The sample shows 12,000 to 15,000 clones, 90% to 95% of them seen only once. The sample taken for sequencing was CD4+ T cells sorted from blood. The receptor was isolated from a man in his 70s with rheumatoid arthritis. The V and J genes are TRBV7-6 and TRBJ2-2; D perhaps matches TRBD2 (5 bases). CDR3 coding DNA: TGTGCCAGCGGCGCGGGGAACACCGGGGAGCTGTTTTTT. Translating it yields CASGAGNTGELFF.